The present entry profiles one TCR beta chain with its context. Trimming left V 6 bases short and J 1 base short, with 13 bases between. CDR3 size: 14 residues. Germline CDR1 and CDR2: SGHRS and YFSETQ. These data originate in a study of blood T cell repertoires in COVID-19. Looking at the study overall: PBMCs, B-cell-depleted T cells, or T cells were the source of the cDNA or gDNA that made up the material.

The assay was immunoSEQ multiplex PCR, and TCRdb's table has in-frame clones only and misses some. The profile shows over 300,000 clones, more than 70% of them singletons. The clonotype comes from a woman in her forties or fifties with acute or convalescent COVID-19. The rearrangement links TRBV5-1 to TRBJ1-1; D may be TRBD1 (5 bases). Material: peripheral blood. CDR3 bases: TGCGCCAGCATGGCCCAGGGAGGGAACACTGAAGCTTTCTTT. Translation: CASMAQGGNTEAFF.